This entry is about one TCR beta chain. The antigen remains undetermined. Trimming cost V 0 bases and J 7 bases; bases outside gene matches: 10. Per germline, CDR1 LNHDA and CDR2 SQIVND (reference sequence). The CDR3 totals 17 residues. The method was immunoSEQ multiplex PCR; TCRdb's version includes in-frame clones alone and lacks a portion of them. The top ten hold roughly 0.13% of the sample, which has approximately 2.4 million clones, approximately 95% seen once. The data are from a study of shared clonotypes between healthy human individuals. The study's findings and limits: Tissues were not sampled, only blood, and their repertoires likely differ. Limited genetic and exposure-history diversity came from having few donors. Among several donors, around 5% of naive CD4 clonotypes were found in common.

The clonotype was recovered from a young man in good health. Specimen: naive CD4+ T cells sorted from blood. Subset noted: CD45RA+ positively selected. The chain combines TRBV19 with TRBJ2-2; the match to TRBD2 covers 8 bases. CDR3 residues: CASSIDPFGRADGELFF. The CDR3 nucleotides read TGTGCCAGTAGTATAGATCCTTTCGGGAGGGCCGACGGGGAGCTGTTTTTT.